This T cell receptor (beta chain) was sequenced in a study of blood T cell repertoires in COVID-19. Overall study: Specimens from acute and convalescent COVID-19 originated in the United States, Italy and Spain.

Method: immunoSEQ multiplex PCR; TCRdb's copy keeps in-frame clones and lacks some. In the table there are roughly 170,000 clones, around 80% of which are singletons. The CDR3 is made up of 12 amino acids. Trimming stripped 5 bases from V and 6 bases from J, with 11 bases between. Germline CDR1 and CDR2: WSHSY and SAAADI. This receptor was taken from a human donor in a cohort sampled during active COVID-19. Sequences were obtained from peripheral blood. The chain recombines TRBV10-2 with TRBJ2-7; a possible D gene is TRBD2 (5 bases). CDR3 sequence: CASSFTSSEQYF. CDR3 in DNA: TGCGCCAGCAGTTTCACTAGTTCCGAGCAGTACTTC.